What follows is one T cell receptor (beta chain) and its context. These data come from a study of identical twins. Trimming left V 5 bases short and J 6 bases short, with 19 bases between. The CDR3 sequence is 15 residues long. Per the germline V gene, CDR1 is PRHDT and CDR2 is FYEKMQ (reference sequence). TCRdb recomputed calls from the 5' RACE reads with MiXCR, one row per CDR3 protein. The data contain about 810,000 distinct CDR3 sequences, 12% of them seen just once; the ten biggest clones take up 1.5% to 2%. This same sample was also part of a study on yellow fever vaccine responses in identical twins.

The rearrangement uses TRBV13 and TRBJ1-2; TRBD1 might be the D (6 bases). Specimen: PBMCs. The clonotype was recovered from a woman younger than 35 in good health. CDR3 protein: CASSVYRDVLDGYTF. DNA for the CDR3: TGTGCCAGCAGCGTATACAGGGACGTCCTTGATGGCTACACCTTC. Looking up the rest from reference TRBV13 and TRBJ1-2 gives the full variable domain: AAGVIQSPRHLIKEKRETATLKCYPIPRHDTVYWYQQGPGQDPQFLISFYEKMQSDKGSIPDRFSAQQFSDYHSELNMSSLELGDSALYFCASSVYRDVLDGYTFGSGTRLTVV.